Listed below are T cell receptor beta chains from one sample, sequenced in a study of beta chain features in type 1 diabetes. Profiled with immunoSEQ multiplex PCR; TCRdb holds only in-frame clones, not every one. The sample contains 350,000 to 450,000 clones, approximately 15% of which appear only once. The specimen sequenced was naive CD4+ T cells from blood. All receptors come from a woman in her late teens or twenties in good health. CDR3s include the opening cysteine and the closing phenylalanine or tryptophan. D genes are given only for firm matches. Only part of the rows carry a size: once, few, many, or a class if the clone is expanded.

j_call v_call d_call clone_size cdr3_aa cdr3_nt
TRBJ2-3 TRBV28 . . CASSFQGTDTQYF TGTGCCAGCAGTTTCCAGGGAACAGATACGCAGTATTTT
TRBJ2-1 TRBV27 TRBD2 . CASSSVAGRHYNEQFF TGTGCCAGCAGTTCGGTAGCGGGACGCCACTACAATGAGCAGTTCTTC
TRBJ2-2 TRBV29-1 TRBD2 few CSVSSGNAGELFF TGCAGCGTTTCTAGCGGGAACGCCGGGGAGCTGTTTTTT
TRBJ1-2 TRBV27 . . CASSSDSYYGYTF TGTGCCAGCAGTTCGGACAGTTACTATGGCTACACCTTC
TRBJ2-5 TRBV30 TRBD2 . CARGGGQETQYF TGTGCTCGGGGCGGGGGGCAAGAGACCCAGTACTTC
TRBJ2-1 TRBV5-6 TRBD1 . CASSTDRGRNEQFF TGTGCCAGCAGCACGGACAGGGGGCGGAATGAGCAGTTCTTC
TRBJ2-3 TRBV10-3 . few CAISESAGGDTQYF TGTGCCATCAGTGAATCAGCCGGGGGTGATACGCAGTATTTT
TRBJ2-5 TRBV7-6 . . CASSFPGHKETQYF TGTGCCAGCAGCTTCCCGGGACATAAAGAGACCCAGTACTTC
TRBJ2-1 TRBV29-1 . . CSVARDTSVEQFF TGCAGCGTTGCGAGGGACACCTCGGTGGAGCAGTTCTTC
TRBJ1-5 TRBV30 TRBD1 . CAWNPGQGGSQPQHF TGTGCCTGGAACCCGGGACAGGGAGGATCTCAGCCCCAGCATTTT
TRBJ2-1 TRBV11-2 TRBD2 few CASSPRLAGSYNEQFF TGTGCCAGCAGCCCCCGACTAGCGGGCTCCTACAATGAGCAGTTCTTC
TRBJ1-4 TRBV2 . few CASSERPTRQNEKLFF TGTGCCAGCAGTGAACGCCCGACACGTCAAAATGAAAAACTGTTTTTT
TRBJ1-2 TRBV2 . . CASSRDTYGYTF TGTGCCAGCAGCCGGGACACCTATGGCTACACCTTC
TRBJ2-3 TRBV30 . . CAWRVGLTSTDTQYF TGTGCCTGGAGGGTGGGACTTACTAGCACAGATACGCAGTATTTT
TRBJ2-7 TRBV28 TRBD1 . CASTSPGTGAEQYF TGTGCCAGCACTTCACCTGGGACAGGGGCTGAGCAGTACTTC
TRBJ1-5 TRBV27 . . CASSFNRYQPQHF TGTGCCAGCAGTTTCAACAGATATCAGCCCCAGCATTTT
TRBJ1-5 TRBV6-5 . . CASSLDRINQPQHF TGTGCCAGCAGTCTCGACAGGATCAATCAGCCCCAGCATTTT
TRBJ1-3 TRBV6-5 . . CASSQFGNTIYF TGTGCCAGCAGCCAGTTTGGAAACACCATATATTTT
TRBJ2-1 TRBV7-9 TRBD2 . CASTLAGTPYNEQFF TGTGCCAGCACCTTAGCGGGCACCCCTTACAATGAGCAGTTCTTC
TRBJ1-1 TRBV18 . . CASSPGAAFF TGTGCCAGCTCACCAGGGGCGGCTTTCTTT
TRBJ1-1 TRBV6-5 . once CASSYPGLIEAFF TGTGCCAGCAGTTACCCCGGACTGATTGAAGCTTTCTTT
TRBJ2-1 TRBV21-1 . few CASSKAGTSGDNEQFF TGTGCCAGCAGCAAAGCTGGGACTAGCGGTGACAATGAGCAGTTCTTC
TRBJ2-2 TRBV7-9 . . CASSLLRRSNTGELFF TGTGCCAGCAGCTTACTACGCAGGTCGAACACCGGGGAGCTGTTTTTT
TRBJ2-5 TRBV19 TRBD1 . CASSSGTDLLGETQYF TGTGCCAGTAGTTCCGGGACAGATCTCTTAGGAGAGACCCAGTACTTC